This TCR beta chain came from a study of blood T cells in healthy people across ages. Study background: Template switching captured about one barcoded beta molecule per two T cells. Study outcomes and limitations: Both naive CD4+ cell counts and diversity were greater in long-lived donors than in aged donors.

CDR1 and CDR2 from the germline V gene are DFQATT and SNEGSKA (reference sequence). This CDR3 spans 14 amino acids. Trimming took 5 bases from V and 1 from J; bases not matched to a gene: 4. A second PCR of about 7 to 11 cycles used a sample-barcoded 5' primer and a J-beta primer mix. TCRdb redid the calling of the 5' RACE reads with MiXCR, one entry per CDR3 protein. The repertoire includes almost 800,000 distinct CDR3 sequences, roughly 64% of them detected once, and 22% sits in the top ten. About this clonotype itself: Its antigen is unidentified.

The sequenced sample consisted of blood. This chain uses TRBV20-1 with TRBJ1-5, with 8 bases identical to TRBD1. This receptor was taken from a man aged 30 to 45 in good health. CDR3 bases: TGCAGTGCTCTACAGGGGGGCAGCAATCAGCCCCAGCATTTT. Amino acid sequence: CSALQGGSNQPQHF.